The T cell receptor (beta chain) under discussion was sequenced for a study of human T cells and chemical hapten exposure. Looking at the study overall: The variation in per-sample TCR yields arose mainly from small differences in pooled library volumes.

This CDR3 is 15 amino acids long. Trimming cost V 5 bases and J 1 base; bases outside gene matches: 5. CDR1 and CDR2 from the germline V gene are PRHDT and FYEKMQ (reference sequence). This clonotype appeared a few times. The antigen is unknown. Authors' methods: TCRs per sample had a median of approximately 88,000 and ranged from about 23,224 to 690,600. Each CDR3 protein is one row after TCRdb ran MiXCR on the 5' RACE reads. The V and J calls come from TCRdb's annotation, not from the publication. The profile shows 75,000 or so distinct CDR3 sequences, roughly 15% of them singletons. Whole blood, unfractionated, served as the material for total RNA extraction. The study's findings and limits: There was no change with DPC sensitization in TCRs above 1 in 1000 frequency.

V gene TRBV13 combines with J gene TRBJ2-7; TRBD2 matches at 10 bases. The source is a female donor in good health. In DNA, the CDR3 is TGTGCCAGCAGCCCGGGACTAGCGCGATCCTACGAGCAGTACTTC. It yields the protein CASSPGLARSYEQYF. The variable domain in full, with the rest retrieved from reference TRBV13 and TRBJ2-7, is AAGVIQSPRHLIKEKRETATLKCYPIPRHDTVYWYQQGPGQDPQFLISFYEKMQSDKGSIPDRFSAQQFSDYHSELNMSSLELGDSALYFCASSPGLARSYEQYFGPGTRLTVT.